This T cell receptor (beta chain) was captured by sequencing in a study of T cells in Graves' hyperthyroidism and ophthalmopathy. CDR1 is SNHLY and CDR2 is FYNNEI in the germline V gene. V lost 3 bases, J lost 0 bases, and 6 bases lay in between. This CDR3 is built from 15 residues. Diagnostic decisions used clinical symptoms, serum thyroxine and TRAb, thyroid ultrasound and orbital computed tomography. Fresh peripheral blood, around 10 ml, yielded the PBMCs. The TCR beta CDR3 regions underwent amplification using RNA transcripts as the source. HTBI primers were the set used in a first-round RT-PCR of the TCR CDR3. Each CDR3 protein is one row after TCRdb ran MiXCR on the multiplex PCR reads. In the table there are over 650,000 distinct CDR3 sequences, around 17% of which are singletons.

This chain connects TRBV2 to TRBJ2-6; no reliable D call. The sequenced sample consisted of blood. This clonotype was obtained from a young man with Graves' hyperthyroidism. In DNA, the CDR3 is TGTGCCAGCAGTGACATCTCCTCTGGGGCCAACGTCCTGACTTTC. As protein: CASSDISSGANVLTF.